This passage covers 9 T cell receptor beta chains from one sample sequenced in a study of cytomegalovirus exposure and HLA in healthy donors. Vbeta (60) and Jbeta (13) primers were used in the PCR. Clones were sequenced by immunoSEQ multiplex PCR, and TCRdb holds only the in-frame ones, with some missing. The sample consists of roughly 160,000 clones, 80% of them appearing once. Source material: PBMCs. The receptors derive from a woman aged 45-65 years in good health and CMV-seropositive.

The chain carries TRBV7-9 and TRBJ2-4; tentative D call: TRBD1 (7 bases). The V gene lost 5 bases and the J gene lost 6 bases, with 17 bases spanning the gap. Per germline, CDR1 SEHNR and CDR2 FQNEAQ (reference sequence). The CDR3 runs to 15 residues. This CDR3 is CASSHDREARNIQYF. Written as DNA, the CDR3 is TGTGCCAGCAGCCATGACAGGGAGGCTAGAAACATTCAGTACTTC.

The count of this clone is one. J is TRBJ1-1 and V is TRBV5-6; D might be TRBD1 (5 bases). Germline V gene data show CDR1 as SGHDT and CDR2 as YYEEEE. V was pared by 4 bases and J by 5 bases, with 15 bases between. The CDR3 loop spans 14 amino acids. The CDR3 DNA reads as TGTGCCAGCAGCCTCAAACACGGGGGTACTGAAGCTTTCTTT. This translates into CASSLKHGGTEAFF. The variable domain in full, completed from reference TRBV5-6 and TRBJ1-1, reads DAGVTQSPTHLIKTRGQQVTLRCSPKSGHDTVSWYQQALGQGPQFIFQYYEEEERQRGNFPDRFSGHQFPNYSSELNVNALLLGDSALYLCASSLKHGGTEAFFGQGTRLTVV.

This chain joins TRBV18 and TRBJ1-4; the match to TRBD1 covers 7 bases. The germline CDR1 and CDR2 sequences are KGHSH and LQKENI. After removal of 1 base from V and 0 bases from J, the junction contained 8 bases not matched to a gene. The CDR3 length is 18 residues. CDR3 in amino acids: CASSPLKGALATNEKLFF. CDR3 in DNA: TGTGCCAGCTCACCACTGAAGGGGGCGCTTGCAACTAATGAAAAACTGTTTTTT.

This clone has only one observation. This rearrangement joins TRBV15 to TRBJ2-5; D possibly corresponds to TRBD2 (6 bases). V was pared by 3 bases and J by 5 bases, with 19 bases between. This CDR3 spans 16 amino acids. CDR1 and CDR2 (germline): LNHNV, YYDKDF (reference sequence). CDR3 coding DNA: TGTGCCACCAGCAGGGGAGTAGCGGCCCTTGGGGAGACCCAGTACTTC. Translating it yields CATSRGVAALGETQYF.

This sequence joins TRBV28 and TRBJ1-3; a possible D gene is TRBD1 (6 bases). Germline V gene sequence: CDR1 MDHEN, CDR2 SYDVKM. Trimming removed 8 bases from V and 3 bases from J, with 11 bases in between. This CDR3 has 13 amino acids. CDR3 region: CASLGAVGNTIYF. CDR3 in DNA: TGTGCCAGCCTGGGGGCAGTTGGAAACACCATATATTTT.

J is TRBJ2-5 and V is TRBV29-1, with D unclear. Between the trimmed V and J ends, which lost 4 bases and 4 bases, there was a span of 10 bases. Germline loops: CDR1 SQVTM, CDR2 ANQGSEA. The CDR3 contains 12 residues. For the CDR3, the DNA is TGCAGCGTTGTGATTCTAGGAGAGACCCAGTACTTC. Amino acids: CSVVILGETQYF.

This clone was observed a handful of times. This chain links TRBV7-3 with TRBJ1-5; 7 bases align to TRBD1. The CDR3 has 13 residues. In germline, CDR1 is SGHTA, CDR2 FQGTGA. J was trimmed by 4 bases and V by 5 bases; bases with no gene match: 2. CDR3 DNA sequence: TGTGCCAGCAGCGAGGGGGCAAATCAGCCCCAGCATTTT. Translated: CASSEGANQPQHF.

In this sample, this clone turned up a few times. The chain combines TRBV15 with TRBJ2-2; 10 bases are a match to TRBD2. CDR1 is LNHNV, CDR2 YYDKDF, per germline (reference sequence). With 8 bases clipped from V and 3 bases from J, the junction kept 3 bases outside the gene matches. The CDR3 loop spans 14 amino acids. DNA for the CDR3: TGTGCCACCTCTCTAGCGGGAGACACCGGGGAGCTGTTTTTT. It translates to CATSLAGDTGELFF.

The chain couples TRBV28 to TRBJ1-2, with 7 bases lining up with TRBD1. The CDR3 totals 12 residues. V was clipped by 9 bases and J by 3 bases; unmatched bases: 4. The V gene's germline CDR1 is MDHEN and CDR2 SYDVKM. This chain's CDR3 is CASTGTDYGYTF. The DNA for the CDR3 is TGTGCCAGTACCGGGACAGACTATGGCTACACCTTC.